The 25 T cell receptor beta chains presented below share a single source sample, sequenced in a study of graft-versus-host responses after intestinal transplantation. Sequenced by immunoSEQ multiplex PCR; TCRdb stores in-frame clones only, minus some. The sample lists about 9,500 clones, roughly 88% occurring once. The sequences come from PBMCs, collected about 250 days after intestinal transplant. Source of these receptors: a human patient who received an intestinal transplant, so some T cells may come from the graft donor.

This clone was observed a single time. The chain links TRBV25-1 to TRBJ2-7; 7 bases line up with TRBD1. Germline assignment: CDR1 MGHDK and CDR2 SYGVNS. The V and J ends lost 3 bases and 4 bases, in that order; junction bases with no gene match: 6. The CDR3 is made up of 14 amino acids. The CDR3 region is CASSDTGTEYEQYF. The CDR3 DNA sequence: TGTGCCAGCAGTGATACCGGGACAGAGTACGAGCAGTACTTC.

This clone was detected once. V is TRBV7-8 and J is TRBJ2-7, with D perhaps TRBD2 (5 bases). The CDR3 runs to 16 residues. The ends were cut back, 1 base at V and 2 bases at J, with 15 bases in the middle. Germline lookup yields CDR1 SGHVS and CDR2 FQNEAQ. The CDR3: CASSLDSRGFAYEQYF. Written as DNA, the CDR3 is TGTGCCAGCAGCTTAGATTCACGGGGATTTGCCTACGAGCAGTACTTC.

This clone showed up just once. One end of the junction fails to match germline, which may point to a read error. The chain has TRBV6-5 and TRBJ2-1, with D tentatively TRBD2 (5 bases). CDR3 length equals 16 residues. Looked up from germline, CDR1 is MNHEY and CDR2 is SVGAGI. In DNA, the CDR3 is TGTGCCAGCAGCTACTCGGCGGGTGGCTCCTACAATGAGCAGTTCTTC. Its translation: CASSYSAGGSYNEQFF.

The genes are TRBV2 and TRBJ1-2, with TRBD1 matching over 12 bases. CDR1 and CDR2 (germline): SNHLY, FYNNEI. The trim removed 6 bases at V and 3 bases at J, leaving 8 bases unmatched. The CDR3 runs to 16 residues. In DNA form, the CDR3 reads TGTGCCAGCAGACCGGGACAGGGGGCATTTCACTATGGCTACACCTTC. Residues: CASRPGQGAFHYGYTF.

This clone was picked up one time. V is TRBV27 and J is TRBJ1-6; D is ambiguous. Germline V gene sequence: CDR1 MNHEY, CDR2 SMNVEV (reference sequence). The CDR3 has 14 amino acids. V dropped 7 bases and J dropped 2 bases, with 9 bases sitting between them. The CDR3 sequence: CASTPGAYNSPLHF. The DNA of the CDR3 is TGTGCCAGCACGCCCGGGGCCTATAATTCACCCCTCCACTTT.

The rearrangement links TRBV9 to TRBJ1-3; D is unclear. CDR1 is SGDLS, CDR2 YYNGEE, per germline. This CDR3 spans 14 amino acids. Trimming stripped 4 bases from V and 0 bases from J, with 8 bases between. CDR3 coding DNA: TGTGCCAGCAGCTCTCTGAGCTCTGGAAACACCATATATTTT. It yields the protein CASSSLSSGNTIYF.

The V gene is TRBV11-3, the J gene TRBJ2-7; perhaps TRBD2 as D (6 bases). The CDR3 spans 16 residues. V lost 5 bases to trimming and J lost 1 base, with 18 bases between them. Germline V lookup: CDR1 SGHNT, CDR2 YENEEA. In nucleotides, the CDR3 is TGTGCCAGCAGCCCAGGGTCCGGGACTGTTTCCTACGAGCAGTACTTC. Protein: CASSPGSGTVSYEQYF.

This clone rates as large. The chain combines TRBV28 with TRBJ1-4; possibly TRBD1 for D (5 bases). The V end was cut by 0 bases, the J end by 6 bases, with 11 bases between. The CDR3 is made up of 15 amino acids. Germline V gene sequence: CDR1 MDHEN, CDR2 SYDVKM. DNA for the CDR3: TGTGCCAGCAGTTTATGGGGCAGGGCCCATGAAAAACTGTTTTTT. Translation: CASSLWGRAHEKLFF.

The rearrangement uses TRBV28 and TRBJ1-2; D ambiguous. Deletions cut 6 bases from V and 2 bases from J, with 4 bases between. The germline V gene encodes CDR1 MDHEN and CDR2 SYDVKM. This CDR3 comprises 11 residues. The CDR3 region is CASSPNYGYTF. The CDR3 DNA is TGTGCCAGCAGCCCCAACTATGGCTACACCTTC.

The chain is built from TRBV27 and TRBJ2-1; D perhaps matches TRBD2 (5 bases). With 7 bases removed from V and 10 bases from J, the gap between germline ends came to 23 bases. The CDR3 loop spans 15 amino acids. The germline V gene has CDR1 MNHEY and CDR2 SMNVEV (reference sequence). The CDR3 region is CASTSRRVLRKEQFF. DNA for the CDR3: TGTGCCAGCACCTCCCGGCGGGTCCTTAGAAAGGAGCAGTTCTTC.

The chain employs TRBV19 and TRBJ2-1; D is perhaps TRBD2 (6 bases). The germline V and J ends were trimmed by 7 bases and 3 bases, with 7 bases remaining between them. This CDR3 has 12 amino acids. Germline CDR1 reads LNHDA; CDR2 reads SQIVND (reference sequence). DNA of the CDR3: TGTGCCAGTAACGGGGGCTACAATGAGCAGTTCTTC. Its protein product is CASNGGYNEQFF.

V and J are TRBV19 and TRBJ1-4; the D is unclear. CDR1 and CDR2 (germline): LNHDA, SQIVND (reference sequence). The V end was cut by 1 base, the J end by 0 bases, with 6 bases between. The length of the CDR3 is 15 residues. The CDR3 here is CASSIVRATNEKLFF. The DNA of the CDR3 is TGTGCCAGTAGTATAGTGCGAGCAACTAATGAAAAACTGTTTTTT.

The chain combines TRBV29-1 with TRBJ2-3; possibly TRBD1 for D (6 bases). V was clipped by 6 bases and J by 9 bases, with 13 bases between them. The CDR3 is made up of 11 amino acids. The germline V gene encodes CDR1 SQVTM and CDR2 ANQGSEA. The DNA of the CDR3 is TGCAGCGTCGACAGGATAGACACGCAGTATTTT. Protein: CSVDRIDTQYF.

This clone was counted a few times. The V call is TRBV4-1, the J call TRBJ1-1, with D uncertain. The CDR3 spans 15 residues. Germline CDR1 and CDR2: MGHRA and YSYEKL. V lost 4 bases, J lost 0 bases, and 12 bases lay in between. The chain's CDR3 is CASSRLPVLNTEAFF. CDR3 nucleotides: TGCGCCAGCAGCCGCTTGCCAGTTTTGAACACTGAAGCTTTCTTT.

This clone occurred a few times. The V gene is TRBV28, the J gene TRBJ2-7; D perhaps matches TRBD2 (7 bases). Trimming took off 6 bases at V and 2 bases at J, with 14 bases between the two ends. Germline assignment: CDR1 MDHEN and CDR2 SYDVKM. The CDR3 covers 14 residues. This chain's CDR3 is CASRGGRETYEQYF. CDR3 in DNA: TGTGCCAGCAGGGGGGGGCGGGAAACCTACGAGCAGTACTTC.

J is TRBJ2-2 and V is TRBV6-5, with TRBD2 matching over 9 bases. The germline CDR1 and CDR2 sequences are MNHEY and SVGAGI. The CDR3 contains 16 residues. V dropped 3 bases and J dropped 6; count of bases not matched to a gene: 8. The CDR3 reads CASSYLASGKAGELFF. The CDR3 DNA reads TGTGCCAGCAGTTATTTGGCTAGCGGGAAAGCCGGGGAGCTGTTTTTT.

This chain uses TRBV4-1 with TRBJ2-7; perhaps TRBD1 as D (6 bases). Germline loops: CDR1 MGHRA, CDR2 YSYEKL. The CDR3 consists of 15 residues. Trimming stripped 0 bases from V and 5 bases from J, with 14 bases between. The CDR3: CASSQDSLRQDEQYF. The CDR3 region has the DNA TGCGCCAGCAGCCAAGATTCATTGCGACAGGACGAGCAGTACTTC.

CDR3 DNA sequence: TGCGCCAGCAGCCCGGACAGGGCCCATATGGGCTACACCTTC. Residues: CASSPDRAHMGYTF. The chain is built from TRBV4-1 and TRBJ1-2; TRBD1 matches at 8 bases. The V gene end was trimmed by 4 bases and the J gene end by 8 bases; junction bases not matched to a gene: 9. This CDR3 is 14 amino acids long. Germline values: CDR1 MGHRA, CDR2 YSYEKL.

With respect to this clone: Other nucleotide sequences in the sample specify the same CDR3. The rearrangement links TRBV7-2 to TRBJ2-5; D unresolved. The V and J ends lost 0 bases and 0 bases respectively, with 5 bases between them. The CDR3 runs 14 residues. Germline CDR1 and CDR2: SGHTA and FQGNSA. The CDR3 DNA reads as TGTGCCAGCAGCTTAGCTAGGAACCAAGAGACCCAGTACTTC. Translated, it gives CASSLARNQETQYF.

The genes are TRBV6-1 and TRBJ2-5, with 8 bases aligning to TRBD1. The J call is doubtful: the DNA matches TRBJ2-7 better. This CDR3 region has 17 residues. The germline V gene has CDR1 MNHNS and CDR2 SASEGT. The CDR3 nucleotides are TGTGCCAGCAGTGATCCATTCCGGGACAGGCGGGCCTACGAGCAGTACTTC. Amino acids: CASSDPFRDRRAYEQYF.

This chain links TRBV28 with TRBJ1-4; D is possibly TRBD1 (5 bases). Trimming took off 8 bases at V and 9 bases at J, with 16 bases between the two ends. The germline V gene encodes CDR1 MDHEN and CDR2 SYDVKM. This CDR3 region has 13 residues. The CDR3 nucleotides read TGTGCCAGCCAGAACGACGTGGGACAAAAACTGTTTTTT. Translated, it gives CASQNDVGQKLFF.

The rearrangement links TRBV27 to TRBJ2-1; 7 nucleotides match TRBD2. The CDR3 sequence is 14 residues long. J was trimmed by 7 bases and V by 5 bases; bases with no gene match: 8. Germline loops: CDR1 MNHEY, CDR2 SMNVEV (reference sequence). CDR3 sequence: CASSLAGTKNEQFF. In nucleotides, the CDR3 is TGTGCCAGCAGTCTCGCCGGGACTAAAAATGAGCAGTTCTTC.

The chain carries TRBV5-4 and TRBJ1-2; D not resolved. V lost 2 bases and J 7 bases, leaving 12 bases between the germline ends. Germline values: CDR1 SGHNT, CDR2 YYREEE (reference sequence). CDR3 length equals 13 residues. CDR3 region: CASSLPRAGGYTF. The CDR3 DNA sequence: TGTGCCAGCAGCTTACCCCGAGCGGGTGGCTACACCTTC.

This clone was observed a few times. The gene calls are TRBV6-1 and TRBJ2-7, with 7 bases aligning to TRBD2. J gave up 11 bases and V 1 base, and 2 bases lay outside the gene matches. Germline CDR1 is MNHNS and CDR2 is SASEGT. The CDR3 covers 11 residues. The CDR3: CASSEGGGKYF. The CDR3 DNA reads as TGTGCCAGCAGTGAAGGGGGGGGGAAGTACTTC.

CDR3 bases: TGTGCCAGCAGCGTAGAGACTCTCAATGAGCAGTTCTTC. Translating it yields CASSVETLNEQFF. The V gene is TRBV9, the J gene TRBJ2-1; D gene uncertain. V was trimmed by 0 bases and J by 6 bases, leaving 7 bases between them. The CDR3 runs 13 residues. CDR1 SGDLS and CDR2 YYNGEE come from the germline V gene.